This T cell receptor beta chain was identified during a study of identical twins. Via MiXCR, TCRdb re-called the 5' RACE reads, giving one row per CDR3 protein. The repertoire holds 450,000 to 500,000 distinct CDR3 sequences, with around 15% as singletons. The V gene end was trimmed by 1 base and the J gene end by 5 bases; junction bases not matched to a gene: 7. CDR1 and CDR2 from the germline V gene are DFQATT and SNEGSKA (reference sequence). This CDR3 spans 16 amino acids. The same sample was also used in a study of yellow fever vaccine responses in identical twins.

The clonotype was recovered from a woman under 30 in good health. The source material was CD4+ T cells sorted from blood. The rearrangement joins TRBV20-1 to TRBJ2-1, with 11 bases lining up with TRBD2. CDR3 loop: CSARASTSGIHNEQFF. Written as DNA, the CDR3 is TGCAGTGCTAGAGCCTCGACTAGCGGGATCCACAATGAGCAGTTCTTC.